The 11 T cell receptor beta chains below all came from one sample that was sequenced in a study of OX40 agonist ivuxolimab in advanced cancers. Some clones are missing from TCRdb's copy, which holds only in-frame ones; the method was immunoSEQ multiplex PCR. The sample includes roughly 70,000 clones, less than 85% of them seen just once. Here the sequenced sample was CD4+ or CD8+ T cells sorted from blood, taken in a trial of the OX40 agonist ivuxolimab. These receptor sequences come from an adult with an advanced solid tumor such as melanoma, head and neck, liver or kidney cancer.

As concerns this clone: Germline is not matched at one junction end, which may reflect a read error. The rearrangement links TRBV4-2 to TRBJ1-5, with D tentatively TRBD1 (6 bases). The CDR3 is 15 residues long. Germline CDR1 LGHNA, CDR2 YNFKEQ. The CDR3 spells CASSQAGGGKQPQHF. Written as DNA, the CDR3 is TGTGCCAGCAGCCAGGCTGGGGGGGGCAAGCAGCCCCAGCATTTT.

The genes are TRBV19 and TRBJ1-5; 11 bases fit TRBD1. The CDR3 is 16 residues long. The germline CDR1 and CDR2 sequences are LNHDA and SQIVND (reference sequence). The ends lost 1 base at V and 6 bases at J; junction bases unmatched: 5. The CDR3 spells CASSIVGTGGGQPQHF. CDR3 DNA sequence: TGTGCCAGTAGTATAGTCGGGACAGGGGGAGGTCAGCCCCAGCATTTT.

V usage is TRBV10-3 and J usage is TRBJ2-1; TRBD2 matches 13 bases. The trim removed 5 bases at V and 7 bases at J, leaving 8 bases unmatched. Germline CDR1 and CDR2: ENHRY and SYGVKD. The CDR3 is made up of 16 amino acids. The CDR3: CAISSGLAGEWNEQFF. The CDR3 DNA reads TGTGCCATCAGTTCCGGACTAGCGGGGGAGTGGAATGAGCAGTTCTTC.

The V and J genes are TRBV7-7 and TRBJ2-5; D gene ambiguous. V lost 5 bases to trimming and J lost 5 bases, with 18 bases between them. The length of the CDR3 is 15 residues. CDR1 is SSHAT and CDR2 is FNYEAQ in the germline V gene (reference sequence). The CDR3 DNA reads TGTGCCAGCAGCCAAGGTCAGCAGCCGAGGGAGACCCAGTACTTC. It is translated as CASSQGQQPRETQYF.

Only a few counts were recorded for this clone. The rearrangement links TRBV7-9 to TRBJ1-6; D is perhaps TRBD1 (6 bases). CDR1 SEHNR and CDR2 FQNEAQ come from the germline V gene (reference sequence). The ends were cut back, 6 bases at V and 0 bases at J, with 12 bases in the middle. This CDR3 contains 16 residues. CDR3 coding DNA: TGTGCCAGCAGTCGACAGGCGAGCTCCTATAATTCACCCCTCCACTTT. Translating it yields CASSRQASSYNSPLHF.

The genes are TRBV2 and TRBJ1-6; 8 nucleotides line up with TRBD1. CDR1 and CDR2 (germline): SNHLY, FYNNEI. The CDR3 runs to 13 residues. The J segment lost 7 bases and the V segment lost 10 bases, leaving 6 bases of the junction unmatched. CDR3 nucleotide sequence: TGTGCCACGTCGGACAGGGAGAATTCACCCCTCCACTTT. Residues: CATSDRENSPLHF.

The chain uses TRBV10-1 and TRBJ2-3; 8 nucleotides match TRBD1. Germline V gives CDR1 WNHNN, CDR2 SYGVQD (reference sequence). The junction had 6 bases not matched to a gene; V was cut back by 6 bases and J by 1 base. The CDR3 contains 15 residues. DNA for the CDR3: TGCGCCAGCAGCGATGGACAGGGTGGCACAGATACGCAGTATTTT. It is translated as CASSDGQGGTDTQYF.

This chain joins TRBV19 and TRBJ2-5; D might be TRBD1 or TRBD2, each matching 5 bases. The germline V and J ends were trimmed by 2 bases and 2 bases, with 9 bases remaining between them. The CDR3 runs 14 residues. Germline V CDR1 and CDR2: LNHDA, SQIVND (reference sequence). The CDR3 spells CASSIQGRQETQYF. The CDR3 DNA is TGTGCCAGTAGTATACAGGGACGTCAAGAGACCCAGTACTTC.

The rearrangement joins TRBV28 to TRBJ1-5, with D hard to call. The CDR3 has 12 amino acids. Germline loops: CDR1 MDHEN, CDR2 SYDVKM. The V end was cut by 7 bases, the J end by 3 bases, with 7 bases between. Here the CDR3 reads CASKRANQPQHF. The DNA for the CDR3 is TGTGCCAGCAAAAGGGCCAATCAGCCCCAGCATTTT.

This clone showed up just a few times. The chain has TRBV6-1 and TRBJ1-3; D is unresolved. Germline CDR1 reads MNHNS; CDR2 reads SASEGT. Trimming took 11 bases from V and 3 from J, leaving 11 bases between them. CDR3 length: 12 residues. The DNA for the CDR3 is TGTGCCGCAAGCACGGATGGAAACACCATATATTTT. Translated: CAASTDGNTIYF.

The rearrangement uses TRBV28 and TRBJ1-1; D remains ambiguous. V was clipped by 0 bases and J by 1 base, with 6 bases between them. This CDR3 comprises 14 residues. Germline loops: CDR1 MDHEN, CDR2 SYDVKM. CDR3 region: CASSLWSGNTEAFF. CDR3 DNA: TGTGCCAGCAGTTTATGGAGCGGGAACACTGAAGCTTTCTTT.